This T cell receptor beta chain was recorded in a study of T cell responses to AZD1222 COVID-19 vaccine. Study conclusions and caveats: Spike-specific TCR depth and breadth grew after two AZD1222 doses.

On this clone: Its antigen is as yet unknown.

J gave up 6 bases and V 8 bases, and 7 bases lay outside the gene matches. This CDR3 spans 13 amino acids. Germline CDR1 is ENHRY and CDR2 is SYGVKD. Using immunoSEQ multiplex PCR, the repertoire was profiled, and TCRdb retains in-frame clones only, with some absent. The data show 250,000 to 300,000 clones, 94% seen once. The material was peripheral blood, obtained 28 days after the second AZD1222 dose. The sequence came from an adult who received the AZD1222 COVID-19 vaccine. The chain uses TRBV10-3 and TRBJ1-5; TRBD1 agrees at 7 bases. The CDR3 region is CAIRPEGAQPQHF. CDR3 in DNA: TGTGCCATCCGCCCGGAGGGGGCTCAGCCCCAGCATTTT.